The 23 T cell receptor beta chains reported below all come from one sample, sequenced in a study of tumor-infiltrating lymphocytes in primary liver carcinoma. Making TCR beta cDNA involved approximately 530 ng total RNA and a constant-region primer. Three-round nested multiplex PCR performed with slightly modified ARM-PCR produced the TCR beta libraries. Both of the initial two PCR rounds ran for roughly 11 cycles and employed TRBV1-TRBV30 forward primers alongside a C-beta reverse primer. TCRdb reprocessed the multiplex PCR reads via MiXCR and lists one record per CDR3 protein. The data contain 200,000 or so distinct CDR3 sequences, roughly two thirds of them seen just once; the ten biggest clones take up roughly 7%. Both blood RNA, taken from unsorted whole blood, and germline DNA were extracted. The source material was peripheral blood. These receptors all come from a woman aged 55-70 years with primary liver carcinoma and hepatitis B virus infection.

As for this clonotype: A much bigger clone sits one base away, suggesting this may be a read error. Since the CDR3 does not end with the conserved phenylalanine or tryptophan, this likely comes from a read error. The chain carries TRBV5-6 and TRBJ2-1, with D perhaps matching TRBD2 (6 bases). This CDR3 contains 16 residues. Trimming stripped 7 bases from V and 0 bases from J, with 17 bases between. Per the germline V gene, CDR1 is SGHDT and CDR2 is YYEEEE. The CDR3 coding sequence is TGTGCCAGCCGGATTTCGGCGGGGAGCTCCTACAATGAGCAGTTCTCC. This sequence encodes CASRISAGSSYNEQFS.

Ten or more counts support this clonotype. CDR3 nucleotide sequence: TGTGCCAGCTCTTCAGGGCGGGAGAACACTGAAGCTTTCTTT. Its protein product is CASSSGRENTEAFF. The J gene is TRBJ1-1, the V gene TRBV12-3 or TRBV12-4; D perhaps matches TRBD1 (5 bases). The CDR3 has 14 amino acids. With 8 bases removed from V and 1 base from J, the gap between germline ends came to 14 bases.

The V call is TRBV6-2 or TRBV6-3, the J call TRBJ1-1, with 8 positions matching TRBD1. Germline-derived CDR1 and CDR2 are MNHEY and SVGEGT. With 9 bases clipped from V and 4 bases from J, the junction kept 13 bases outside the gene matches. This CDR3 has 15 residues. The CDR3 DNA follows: TGTGCCAGTAGTCCCTGGGACAGGAGGTTCACTGAAGCTTTCTTT. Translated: CASSPWDRRFTEAFF.

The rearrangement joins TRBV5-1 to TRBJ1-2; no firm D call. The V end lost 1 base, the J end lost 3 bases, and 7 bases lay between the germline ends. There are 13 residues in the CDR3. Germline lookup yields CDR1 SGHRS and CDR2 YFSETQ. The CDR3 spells CASSLLSDYGYTF. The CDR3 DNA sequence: TGCGCCAGCAGCTTGCTGTCGGACTATGGCTACACCTTC.

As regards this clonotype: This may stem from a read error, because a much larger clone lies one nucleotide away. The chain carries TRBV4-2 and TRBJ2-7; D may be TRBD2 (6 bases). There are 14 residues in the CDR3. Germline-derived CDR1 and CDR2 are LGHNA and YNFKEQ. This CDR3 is CTSSQGRDAYEQYF. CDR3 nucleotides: TGTACCAGCAGCCAAGGGCGGGACGCCTACGAGCAGTACTTC.

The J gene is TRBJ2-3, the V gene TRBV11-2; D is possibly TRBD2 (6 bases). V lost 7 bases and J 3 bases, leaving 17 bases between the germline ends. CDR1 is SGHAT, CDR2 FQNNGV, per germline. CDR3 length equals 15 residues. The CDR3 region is CASIYRETGTDTQYF. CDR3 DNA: TGTGCCAGCATCTACCGGGAGACGGGTACAGATACGCAGTATTTT.

The CDR3 region has the DNA TGCAGTGCCGTGGTAGTTGGTGGGGGAGACTATGGCTACACCTTC. It is translated as CSAVVVGGGDYGYTF. The V call is TRBV20-1, the J call TRBJ1-2; D is possibly TRBD1 (5 bases). The V end lost 6 bases, the J end lost 3 bases, and 20 bases lay between the germline ends. This CDR3 contains 15 residues. CDR1 is DFQATT, CDR2 SNEGSKA, per germline (reference sequence).

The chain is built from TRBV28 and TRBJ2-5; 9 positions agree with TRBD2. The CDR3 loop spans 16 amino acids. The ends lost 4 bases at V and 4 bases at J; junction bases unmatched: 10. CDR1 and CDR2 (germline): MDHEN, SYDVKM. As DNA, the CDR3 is TGTGCCAGCAGTTCTCCGGGACTAGCCATGGGAGAGACCCAGTACTTC. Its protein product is CASSSPGLAMGETQYF. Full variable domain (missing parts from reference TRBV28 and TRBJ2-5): DVKVTQSSRYLVKRTGEKVFLECVQDMDHENMFWYRQDPGLGLRLIYFSYDVKMKEKGDIPEGYSVSREKKERFSLILESASTNQTSMYLCASSSPGLAMGETQYFGPGTRLLVL.

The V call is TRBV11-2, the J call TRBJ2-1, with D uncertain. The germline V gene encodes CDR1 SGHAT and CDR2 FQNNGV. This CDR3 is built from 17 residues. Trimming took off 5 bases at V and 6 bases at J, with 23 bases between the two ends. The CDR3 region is CASSDGTGVRPANEQFF. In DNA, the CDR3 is TGTGCCAGCAGCGACGGAACTGGGGTCAGGCCGGCCAATGAGCAGTTCTTC.

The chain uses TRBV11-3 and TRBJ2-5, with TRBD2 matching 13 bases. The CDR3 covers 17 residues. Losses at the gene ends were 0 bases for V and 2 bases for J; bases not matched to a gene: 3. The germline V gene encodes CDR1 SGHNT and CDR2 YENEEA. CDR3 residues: CASSLELAGGEQETQYF. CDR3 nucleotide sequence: TGTGCCAGCAGCTTAGAACTAGCGGGAGGGGAACAAGAGACCCAGTACTTC.

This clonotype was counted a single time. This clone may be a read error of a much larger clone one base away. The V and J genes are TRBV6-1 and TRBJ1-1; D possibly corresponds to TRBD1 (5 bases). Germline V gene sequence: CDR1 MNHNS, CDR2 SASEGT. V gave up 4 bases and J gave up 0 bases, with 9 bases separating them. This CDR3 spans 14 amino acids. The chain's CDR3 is CASSVRGLNTEAFF. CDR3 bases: TGTGCCAGCAGTGTTCGGGGACTGAACACTGAAGCTTTCTTT.

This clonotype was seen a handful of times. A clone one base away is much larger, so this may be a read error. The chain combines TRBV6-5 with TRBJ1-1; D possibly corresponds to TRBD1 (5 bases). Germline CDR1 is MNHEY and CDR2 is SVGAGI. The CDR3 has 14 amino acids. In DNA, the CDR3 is TGTGCCAGCAGTTACTCGCGGGGGAACACTGAAGCTTCCTTT. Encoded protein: CASSYSRGNTEASF.

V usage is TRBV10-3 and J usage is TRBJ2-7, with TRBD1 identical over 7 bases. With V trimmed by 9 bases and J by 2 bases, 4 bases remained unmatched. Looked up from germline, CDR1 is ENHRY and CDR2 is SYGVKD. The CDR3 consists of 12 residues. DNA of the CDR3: TGTGCCATAGGACAGGCTACCTACGAGCAGTACTTC. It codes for CAIGQATYEQYF.

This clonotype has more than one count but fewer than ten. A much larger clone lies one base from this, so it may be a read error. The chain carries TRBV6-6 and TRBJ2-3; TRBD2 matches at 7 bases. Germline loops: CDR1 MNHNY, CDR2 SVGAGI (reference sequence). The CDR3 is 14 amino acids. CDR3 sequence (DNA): TGTGCCAGCAATTACCCGGGAGGCCAGGGTACGCAGTATTTT. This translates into CASNYPGGQGTQYF.

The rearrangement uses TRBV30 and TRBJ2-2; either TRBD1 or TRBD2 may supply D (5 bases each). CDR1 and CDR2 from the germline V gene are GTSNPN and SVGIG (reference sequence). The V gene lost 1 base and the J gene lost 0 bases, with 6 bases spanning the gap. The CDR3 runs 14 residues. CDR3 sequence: CAWSGGTNTGELFF. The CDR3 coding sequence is TGTGCCTGGAGTGGGGGGACGAACACCGGGGAGCTGTTTTTT.

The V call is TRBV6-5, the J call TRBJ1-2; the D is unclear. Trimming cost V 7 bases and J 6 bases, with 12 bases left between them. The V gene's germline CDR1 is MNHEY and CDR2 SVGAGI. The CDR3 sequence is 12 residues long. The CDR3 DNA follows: TGTGCCAGCACCACTGGGCCTGATGGCTACACCTTC. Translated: CASTTGPDGYTF.

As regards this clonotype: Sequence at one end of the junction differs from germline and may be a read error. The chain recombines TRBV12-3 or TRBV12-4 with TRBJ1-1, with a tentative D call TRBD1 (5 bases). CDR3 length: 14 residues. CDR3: CASRLAKLGAEAFF. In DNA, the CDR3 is TGTGCCAGCAGATTAGCCAAGTTGGGGGCTGAAGCTTTCTTT.

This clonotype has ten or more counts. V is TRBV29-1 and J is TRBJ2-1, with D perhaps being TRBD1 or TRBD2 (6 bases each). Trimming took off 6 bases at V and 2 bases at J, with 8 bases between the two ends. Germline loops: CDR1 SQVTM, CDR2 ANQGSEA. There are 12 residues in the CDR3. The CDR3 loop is CSVRGAYNEQFF. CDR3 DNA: TGCAGCGTAAGGGGGGCCTACAATGAGCAGTTCTTC.

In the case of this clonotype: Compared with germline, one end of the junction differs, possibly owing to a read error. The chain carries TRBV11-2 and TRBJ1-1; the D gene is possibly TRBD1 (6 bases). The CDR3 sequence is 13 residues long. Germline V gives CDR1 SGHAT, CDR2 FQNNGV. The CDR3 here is CGSSRGGNSEAFF. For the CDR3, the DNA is TGTGGCAGCAGCAGGGGTGGGAACTCTGAAGCTTTCTTT.

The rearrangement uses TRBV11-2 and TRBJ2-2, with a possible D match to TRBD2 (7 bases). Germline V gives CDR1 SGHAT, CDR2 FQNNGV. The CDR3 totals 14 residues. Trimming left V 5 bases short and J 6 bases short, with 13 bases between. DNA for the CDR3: TGTGCCAGCAGCAGGGGGGAGGGGCCCGGGGAGCTGTTTTTT. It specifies CASSRGEGPGELFF.

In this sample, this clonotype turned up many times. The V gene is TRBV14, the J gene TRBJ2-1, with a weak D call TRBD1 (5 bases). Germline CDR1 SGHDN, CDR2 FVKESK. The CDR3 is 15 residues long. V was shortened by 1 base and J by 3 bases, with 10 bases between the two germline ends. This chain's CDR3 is CASSQAGYYYNEQFF. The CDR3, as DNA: TGTGCCAGCAGCCAAGCAGGGTACTACTACAATGAGCAGTTCTTC.

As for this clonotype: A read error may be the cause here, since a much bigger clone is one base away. CDR3 amino acids: CASSFDSNPSYTF. The DNA of the CDR3 is TGTGCCAGCTCTTTTGACAGTAATCCAAGCTACACCTTC. The chain uses TRBV6-1 and TRBJ1-2; a weak D match, TRBD1 (5 bases). CDR3 size: 13 residues. Trimming removed 8 bases from V and 9 bases from J, with 19 bases in between. CDR1 and CDR2 from the germline V gene are MNHNS and SASEGT.

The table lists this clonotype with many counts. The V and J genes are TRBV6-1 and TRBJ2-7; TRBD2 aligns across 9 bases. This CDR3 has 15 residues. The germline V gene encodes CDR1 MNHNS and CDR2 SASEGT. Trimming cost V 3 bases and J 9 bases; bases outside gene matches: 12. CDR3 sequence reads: CASSDVAGGGTRQYF. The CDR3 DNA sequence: TGTGCCAGCAGTGACGTGGCGGGAGGGGGTACTCGGCAGTACTTC.